The entry below describes one T cell receptor (beta chain). This sample is part of a study of control samples from healthy donors and cancer patients. The V gene lost 2 bases and the J gene lost 1 base, with 7 bases spanning the gap. The germline V gene encodes CDR1 GTSNPN and CDR2 SVGIG (reference sequence). The CDR3 consists of 13 residues. The table came from immunoSEQ multiplex PCR; TCRdb's copy has only in-frame clones and leaves some out. The sample holds under 200,000 clones, roughly nine tenths seen once. This sequence was found in a woman in her twenties or thirties in good health. The source material was blood. The J gene is TRBJ2-3, the V gene TRBV30, with D unresolved. This CDR3 reads CAWSSEGTDTQYF. The DNA for the CDR3 is TGTGCCTGGAGTAGCGAGGGCACAGATACGCAGTATTTT.